This T cell receptor (beta chain) was sequenced during a study of cytomegalovirus exposure and HLA in healthy donors. Study results and caveats: Most CMV-associated TCR beta chains appeared HLA-restricted in a later analysis. A link between a missense DCLRE1C variant and TCR beta V- and J-gene trimming emerged from a later analysis.

The donors, nominally healthy at sampling, likely had unrecorded immune exposures. The V end was cut by 5 bases, the J end by 2 bases, with 21 bases between. This CDR3 spans 16 amino acids. Germline V lookup: CDR1 SQVTM, CDR2 ANQGSEA. 60 Vbeta and 13 Jbeta primers were used in PCR. The repertoire was sequenced with immunoSEQ multiplex PCR; TCRdb's copy has only in-frame clones and lacks some. The sample lists approximately 150,000 clones, almost 80% occurring once. To note about this clone: Antigen unknown.

This chain connects TRBV29-1 to TRBJ2-5, with a possible D match to TRBD1 (5 bases). Material: PBMCs. This TCR came from a middle-aged man in good health and CMV-seropositive. The chain's CDR3 is CSVLLIWGVPQETQYF. For the CDR3, the DNA is TGCAGCGTTCTCCTAATCTGGGGCGTCCCACAAGAGACCCAGTACTTC. Using reference TRBV29-1 and TRBJ2-5 for the parts outside the CDR3, the full variable domain is SAVISQKPSRDICQRGTSLTIQCQVDSQVTMMFWYRQQPGQSLTLIATANQGSEATYESGFVIDKFPISRPNLTFSTLTVSNMSPEDSSIYLCSVLLIWGVPQETQYFGPGTRLLVL.